This T cell receptor beta chain emerged from a study of blood T cell repertoires in COVID-19. Study details: The samples span acute and convalescent COVID-19 from the United States, Italy and Spain. Sources were T cells, B-cell-depleted T cells, or PBMCs; the material itself was cDNA or gDNA.

The CDR3 totals 15 residues. V lost 2 bases, J lost 8 bases, and 10 bases stayed unmatched. The germline gives CDR1 SGHTA, CDR2 FQGTGA. Original processing methods: The authors estimated nucleated cell counts from reference gene primer amplification. The protocol was immunoSEQ multiplex PCR, while the TCRdb copy is restricted to in-frame clones and leaves out a portion. V, J and clone size are taken as reported in that table, and D and trimming were inferred from the DNA itself. Of about 180,000 clones detected, roughly 85% appear once; the ten largest clones hold 7% to 10%. The specimen was peripheral blood. The rearrangement links TRBV7-3 to TRBJ1-2; 8 bases line up with TRBD1. This clonotype was sampled from a man over 45 with active or convalescent COVID-19. The CDR3 region is CASSLAPGGREGYTF. Here the CDR3 DNA reads TGTGCCAGCAGCTTAGCCCCAGGGGGCAGGGAAGGCTACACCTTC.